Following are 11 T cell receptor beta chains from one sample sequenced in a study of OX40 agonist ivuxolimab in advanced cancers. Sequencing was performed with immunoSEQ multiplex PCR; in TCRdb, only in-frame clones are kept and a portion is missing. The sample contains tens of thousands of clones, approximately 90% of which appear only once. Source: CD4+ or CD8+ T cells sorted from blood, taken in a trial of the OX40 agonist ivuxolimab. Every receptor here comes from an adult with an advanced solid tumor such as melanoma, head and neck, liver or kidney cancer.

This clone was observed a handful of times. The chain uses TRBV7-2 and TRBJ1-3, with D perhaps TRBD1 (5 bases). The CDR3 runs 15 residues. CDR1 and CDR2 (germline): SGHTA, FQGNSA. V lost 3 bases and J lost 0, with 9 bases in between. The CDR3 here is CASSFDSLSGNTIYF. DNA for the CDR3: TGTGCCAGCAGCTTCGACAGCCTCTCTGGAAACACCATATATTTT.

The chain combines TRBV5-1 with TRBJ1-1; a weak D match, TRBD1 (6 bases). From germline, CDR1 is SGHRS and CDR2 YFSETQ. The CDR3 loop spans 14 amino acids. V was clipped by 0 bases and J by 1 base, with 7 bases between them. CDR3 sequence reads: CASSLGTENTEAFF. CDR3 nucleotide sequence: TGCGCCAGCAGCTTGGGGACAGAGAACACTGAAGCTTTCTTT.

The V and J genes are TRBV18 and TRBJ2-7, with TRBD2 matching 10 bases. With V trimmed by 0 bases and J by 2 bases, 10 bases remained unmatched. Germline CDR1 and CDR2: KGHSH and LQKENI. The CDR3 loop spans 18 amino acids. CDR3 amino acids: CASSPPASGGGVTYEQYF. The DNA of the CDR3 is TGTGCCAGCTCACCACCGGCCAGCGGGGGGGGAGTCACCTACGAGCAGTACTTC.

The gene calls are TRBV6-1 and TRBJ2-7; D may be TRBD1 (6 bases). Trimming took off 10 bases at V and 3 bases at J, with 10 bases between the two ends. The CDR3 is made up of 11 amino acids. Germline V gives CDR1 MNHNS, CDR2 SASEGT. CDR3 loop: CATGQFYEQYF. CDR3 nucleotide sequence: TGTGCCACCGGACAGTTCTACGAGCAGTACTTC.

The rearrangement links TRBV11-3 to TRBJ2-5; weak D call: TRBD2 (5 bases). The CDR3 is 13 residues long. CDR1 and CDR2 (germline): SGHNT, YENEEA. Trimming cost V 5 bases and J 5 bases, with 12 bases left between them. In DNA, the CDR3 is TGTGCCAGCAGCCGAGGGTTCCGGGAGACCCAGTACTTC. It specifies CASSRGFRETQYF.

The chain combines TRBV20-1 with TRBJ2-5; a weak D match, TRBD1 (6 bases). The germline V gene encodes CDR1 DFQATT and CDR2 SNEGSKA (reference sequence). The CDR3 length is 11 residues. V was pared by 5 bases and J by 5 bases, with 9 bases between. The CDR3 DNA reads as TGCAGTGCTTGGGGGCTTGAGACCCAGTACTTC. Its protein product is CSAWGLETQYF.

The CDR3 sequence: CASSLEKDLYGPTNYGYTF. The CDR3 DNA reads TGTGCCAGCAGCTTAGAGAAGGACCTTTACGGACCGACTAACTATGGCTACACCTTC. The chain is built from TRBV7-6 and TRBJ1-2; D remains ambiguous. Germline V gene data show CDR1 as SGHVS and CDR2 as FNYEAQ. This CDR3 has 19 amino acids. V was clipped by 1 base and J by 0 bases, with 21 bases between them.

The CDR3 nucleotides are TGTGCCAGCAGCTGGGGACAGGGTCAACAGACCCAGTACTTC. This encodes CASSWGQGQQTQYF. This chain joins TRBV11-2 and TRBJ2-5; the match to TRBD1 covers 9 bases. This CDR3 has 14 residues. The V segment lost 4 bases and the J segment 6 bases; nucleotides outside the gene matches: 6. Looked up from germline, CDR1 is SGHAT and CDR2 is FQNNGV.

The genes are TRBV4-2 and TRBJ1-2, with a possible D match to TRBD1 (6 bases). There are 15 residues in the CDR3. Looked up from germline, CDR1 is LGHNA and CDR2 is YNFKEQ. Deletions cut 4 bases from V and 2 bases from J, with 14 bases between. The CDR3 is CASSPPGALNYGYTF. The CDR3 nucleotides read TGTGCCAGCAGCCCCCCGGGGGCTTTGAACTATGGCTACACCTTC.

The rearrangement uses TRBV12-5 and TRBJ2-2, with D uncertain. The CDR3 loop spans 11 amino acids. Trimming left V 8 bases short and J 7 bases short, with 8 bases between. Looked up from germline, CDR1 is LGHNT and CDR2 is FRNRAP. DNA of the CDR3: TGTGCTAGTTCGGTCTTCGGGGAGCTGTTTTTT. Protein: CASSVFGELFF.

The V and J genes are TRBV6-1 and TRBJ1-1; D remains unclear. The V end lost 2 bases, the J end lost 10 bases, and 14 bases lay between the germline ends. This CDR3 contains 13 residues. Per the germline V gene, CDR1 is MNHNS and CDR2 is SASEGT. CDR3 region: CASSEPTLGSAFF. The CDR3 nucleotides are TGTGCCAGCAGTGAACCCACCCTAGGGTCAGCTTTCTTT.